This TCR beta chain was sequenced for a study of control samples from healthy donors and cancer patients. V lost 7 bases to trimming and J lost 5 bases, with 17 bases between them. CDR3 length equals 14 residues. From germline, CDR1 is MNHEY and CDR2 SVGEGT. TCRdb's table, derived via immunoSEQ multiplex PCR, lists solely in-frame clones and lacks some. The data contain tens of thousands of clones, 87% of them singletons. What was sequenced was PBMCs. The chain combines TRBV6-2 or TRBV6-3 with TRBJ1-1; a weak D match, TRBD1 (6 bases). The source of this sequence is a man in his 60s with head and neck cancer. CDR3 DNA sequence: TGTGCCAGCACCCCCCTGGCAGGGGTTACTGAAGCTTTCTTT. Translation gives CASTPLAGVTEAFF.